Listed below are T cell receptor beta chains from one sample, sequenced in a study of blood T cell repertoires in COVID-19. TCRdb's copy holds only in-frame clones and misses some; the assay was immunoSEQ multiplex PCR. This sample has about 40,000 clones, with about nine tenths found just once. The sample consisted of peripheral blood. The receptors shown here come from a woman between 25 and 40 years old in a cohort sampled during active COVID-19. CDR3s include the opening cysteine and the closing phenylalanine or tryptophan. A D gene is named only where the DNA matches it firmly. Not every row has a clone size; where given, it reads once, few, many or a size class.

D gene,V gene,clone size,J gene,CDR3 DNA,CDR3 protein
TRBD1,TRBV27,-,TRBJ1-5,TGTGCCAGCAGCCCTGGGACAGGGTTCCAGCCCCAGCATTTT,CASSPGTGFQPQHF
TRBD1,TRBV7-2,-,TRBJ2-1,TGTGCCAGCAGTCACCGGGACAGAGCCTACAATGAGCAGTTCTTC,CASSHRDRAYNEQFF
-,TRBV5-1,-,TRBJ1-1,TGCGCCAGCAGCCATTGGGGAGTAAAGAACACTGAAGCTTTCTTT,CASSHWGVKNTEAFF
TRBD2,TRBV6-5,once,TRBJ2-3,TGTGCCAGCAGGACTAGCGGGAGAACAGATACGCAGTATTTT,CASRTSGRTDTQYF
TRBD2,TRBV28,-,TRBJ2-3,TGTGCCAGCAGCTCCCCGGGGGGGGCTGACACAGATACGCAGTATTTT,CASSSPGGADTDTQYF
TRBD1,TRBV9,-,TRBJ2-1,TGTGCCAGCAGCCAGAGCAGGACAGGGTATGAGCAGTTCTTC,CASSQSRTGYEQFF
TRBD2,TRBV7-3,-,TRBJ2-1,TGTGCCAGCAGCTCCCAGTTCGGGACTAGCGGGAGAGTGTCCTACAATGAGCAGTTCTTC,CASSSQFGTSGRVSYNEQFF
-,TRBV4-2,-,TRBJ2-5,TGTGCCAGCAGCCTAGTAAGACTGGAGACCCAGTACTTC,CASSLVRLETQYF
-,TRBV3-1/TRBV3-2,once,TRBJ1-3,TGTGCCAGCTGTCAAGGGGGACTCCAATCCTCTGGAAACACCATATATTTT,CASCQGGLQSSGNTIYF
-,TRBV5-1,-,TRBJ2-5,TGCGCCAGCAGCCCGCCGGGAGAGACCCAGTACTTC,CASSPPGETQYF
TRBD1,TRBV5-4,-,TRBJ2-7,TGTGCCAGCAGTCCGGGACAGGGGATCCACGAGCAGTACTTC,CASSPGQGIHEQYF
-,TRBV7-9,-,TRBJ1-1,TGTGCCAGCAGCTACGTAGCGAACACTGAAGCTTTCTTT,CASSYVANTEAFF
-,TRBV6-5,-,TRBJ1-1,TGTGCCAGCACCTCCCCAGGGGACAACACTGAAGCTTTCTTT,CASTSPGDNTEAFF
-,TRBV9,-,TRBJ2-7,TGTGCCAGCAGCGGGCCTACTAGGGACTACGAGCAGTACTTC,CASSGPTRDYEQYF
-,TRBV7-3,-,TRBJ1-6,TGTGCCAGCAGCTTCGAGAGGGATTCACCCCTCCACTTT,CASSFERDSPLHF
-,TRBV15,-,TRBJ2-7,TGTGCCACCAGCAGGGAGCAGGGCTACGAGCAGTACTTC,CATSREQGYEQYF
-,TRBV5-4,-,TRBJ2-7,TGTGCCAGCAGCGGGGCGGGGTCCTACGAGCAGTACTTC,CASSGAGSYEQYF
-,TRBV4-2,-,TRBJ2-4,TGTGCCAGCAGCCAAGGCCAGGGGGGAACCAAAAACATTCAGTACTTC,CASSQGQGGTKNIQYF
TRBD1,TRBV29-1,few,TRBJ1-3,TGCAGCGTTGGGCTGGGACAGTCTGGAAACACCATATATTTT,CSVGLGQSGNTIYF
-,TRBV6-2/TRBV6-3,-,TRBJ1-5,TGTGCCAGCAGTCACTTAGCCGGGACACGGCGGCATTTT,CASSHLAGTRRHF
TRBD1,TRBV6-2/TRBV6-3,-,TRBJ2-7,TGTGCCAGCAGTCCACACAGGGGGCTGGGCCACGAGCAGTACTTC,CASSPHRGLGHEQYF
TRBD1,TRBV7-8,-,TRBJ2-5,TGTGCCAGCAGCCCTTATAGACAGGGGTTTCAAGAGACCCAGTACTTC,CASSPYRQGFQETQYF
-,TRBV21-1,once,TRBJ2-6,TGTGCCAGCAGCTCCCGACGGACAGTCTCTGGGGCCAACGTCCTGACTTTC,CASSSRRTVSGANVLTF
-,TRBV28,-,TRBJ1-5,TGTGCCAGTAGAACCAATCAGCCCCAGCATTTT,CASRTNQPQHF
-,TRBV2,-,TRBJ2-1,TGTGCCAGCAGGTTAACGGGGGTTGATGAGCAGTTCTTC,CASRLTGVDEQFF
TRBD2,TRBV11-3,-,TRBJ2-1,TGTGCCAGCAGCTCCCCGGGACTAGCGGGATATGAGCAGTTCTTC,CASSSPGLAGYEQFF
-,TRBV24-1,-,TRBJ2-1,TGTGCCACCAGTGATTTTCCGCAGGAAGAGCAGTTCTTC,CATSDFPQEEQFF
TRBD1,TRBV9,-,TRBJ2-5,TGTGCCAGCAGCGTACACTCGGGGCAGGGGGCGCAGCAAGAGACCCAGTACTTC,CASSVHSGQGAQQETQYF